The clone carrying this T cell receptor (beta chain) was seen repeatedly, ten times or more. CDR3 regions were amplified by Arm-PCR using iRepertoire HTBI primers to build TCR beta libraries. TCRdb reanalysed the multiplex PCR reads using MiXCR and keeps one entry per CDR3 protein. Among approximately 470,000 distinct CDR3 sequences, roughly 17% were seen once, and the ten largest hold roughly an eighth. Time point here: newly diagnosed GD, antithyroid drugs for less than 3 months. Scientists built the TCR library using RNA that was extracted from PBMCs. The data originate from a study of regulatory T cells in long-lasting Graves disease. Germline V CDR1 and CDR2: SGHRS, YFSETQ. V lost 7 bases, J lost 8 bases, and 19 bases lay in between. The length of the CDR3 is 14 residues. The sample was also linked to a second study, of T cells in Graves' hyperthyroidism and ophthalmopathy. That source adds: During a first-round RT-PCR of the TCR CDR3, the HTBI primer set was used.

This clonotype was obtained from a man aged 40-55 years with Graves disease. The rearrangement links TRBV5-1 to TRBJ2-1; D perhaps matches TRBD2 (6 bases). Material: peripheral blood mononuclear cells (PBMCs), obtained at new diagnosis, from a patient treated with antithyroid drugs. CDR3 residues: CASGREGRWDEQFF. Written as DNA, the CDR3 is TGCGCCAGCGGGCGGGAAGGGAGATGGGATGAGCAGTTCTTC.